The 4 T cell receptor beta chains reported below all come from one sample, sequenced in a study of blood T cell repertoires in COVID-19. This table comes from immunoSEQ multiplex PCR, and its TCRdb copy is limited to in-frame clones, with some not included. The sample carries some 130,000 clones, 60% to 80% recorded once. Material: peripheral blood. All receptors come from a woman in her 70s with acute or convalescent COVID-19.

This chain joins TRBV6-2 or TRBV6-3 and TRBJ1-6; D ambiguous. The CDR3 is 15 amino acids. V was trimmed by 2 bases and J by 4 bases, leaving 9 bases between them. CDR1 and CDR2 from the germline V gene are MNHEY and SVGEGT. This chain's CDR3 is CASSYNLPYNSPLHF. CDR3 in DNA: TGTGCCAGCAGTTACAATCTTCCGTATAATTCACCCCTCCACTTT.

This clone was counted only a few times. The V call is TRBV28, the J call TRBJ1-2; D unresolved. In germline, CDR1 is MDHEN, CDR2 SYDVKM. The germline V and J ends were trimmed by 5 bases and 2 bases, with 12 bases remaining between them. CDR3 size: 14 residues. The CDR3 region has the DNA TGTGCCAGCAGTGCCCTAAACCCGAACTATGGCTACACCTTC. Translating gives CASSALNPNYGYTF.

In this sample, this clone turned up a few times. CDR3 coding DNA: TGTGCCAGCAGCTTAGCCCTAGCGGGAACCGAGCAGTACTTC. Its protein is CASSLALAGTEQYF. The chain uses TRBV7-8 and TRBJ2-7; 9 nucleotides line up with TRBD2. J gave up 6 bases and V 0 bases, and 3 bases lay outside the gene matches. Germline V gene data show CDR1 as SGHVS and CDR2 as FQNEAQ. The CDR3 covers 14 residues.

The rearrangement links TRBV27 to TRBJ1-1; D call uncertain. Germline CDR1 reads MNHEY; CDR2 reads SMNVEV (reference sequence). V lost 0 bases to trimming and J lost 1 base, with 3 bases between them. The CDR3 totals 13 residues. CDR3 in DNA: TGTGCCAGCAGTTTATCGCGGAACACTGAAGCTTTCTTT. It specifies CASSLSRNTEAFF.